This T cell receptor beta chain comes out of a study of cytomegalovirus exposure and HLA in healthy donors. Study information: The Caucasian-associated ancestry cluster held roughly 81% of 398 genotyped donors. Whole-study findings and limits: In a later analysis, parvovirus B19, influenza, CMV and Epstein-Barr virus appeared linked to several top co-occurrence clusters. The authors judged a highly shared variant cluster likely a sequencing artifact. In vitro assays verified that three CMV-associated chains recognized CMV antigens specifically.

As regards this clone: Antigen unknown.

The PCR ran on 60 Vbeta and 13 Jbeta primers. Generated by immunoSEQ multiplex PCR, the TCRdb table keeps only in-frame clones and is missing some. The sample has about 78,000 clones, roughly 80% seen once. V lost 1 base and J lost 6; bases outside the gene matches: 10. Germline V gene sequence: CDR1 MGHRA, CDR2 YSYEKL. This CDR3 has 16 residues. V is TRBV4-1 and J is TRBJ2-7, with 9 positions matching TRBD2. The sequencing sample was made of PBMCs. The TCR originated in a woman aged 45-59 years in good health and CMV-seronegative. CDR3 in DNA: TGCGCCAGCAGCCAAGCGGTAGCGGGAGTTTCAGGCGAGCAGTACTTC. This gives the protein CASSQAVAGVSGEQYF.